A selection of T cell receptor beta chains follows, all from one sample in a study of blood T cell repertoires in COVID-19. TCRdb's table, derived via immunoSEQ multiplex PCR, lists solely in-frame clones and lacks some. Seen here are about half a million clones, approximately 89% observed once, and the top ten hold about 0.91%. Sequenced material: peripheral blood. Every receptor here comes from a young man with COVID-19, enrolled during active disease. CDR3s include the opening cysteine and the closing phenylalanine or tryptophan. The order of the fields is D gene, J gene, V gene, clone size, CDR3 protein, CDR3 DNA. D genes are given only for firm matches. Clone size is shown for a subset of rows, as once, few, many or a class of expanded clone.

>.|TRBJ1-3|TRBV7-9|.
CASSPADSDSGNTIYF
TGTGCCAGCAGCCCAGCCGACAGCGACTCTGGAAACACCATATATTTT
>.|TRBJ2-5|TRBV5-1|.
CASSLQGRQETQYF
TGCGCCAGCAGCTTGCAGGGGCGTCAGGAGACCCAGTACTTC
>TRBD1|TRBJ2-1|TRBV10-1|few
CASSDQTGGREQFF
TGCGCCAGCAGTGACCAGACAGGGGGCCGTGAGCAGTTCTTC
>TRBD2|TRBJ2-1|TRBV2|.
CASGLARDNEQFF
TGTGCCAGCGGACTAGCGCGTGACAATGAGCAGTTCTTC
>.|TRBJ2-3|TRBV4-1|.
CASSQEWLDSDTQYF
TGCGCCAGCAGCCAAGAATGGCTAGATTCAGATACGCAGTATTTT
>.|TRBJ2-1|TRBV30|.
CAWSPSGNSYNEQFF
TGTGCCTGGAGTCCCTCCGGGAACTCCTACAATGAGCAGTTCTTC
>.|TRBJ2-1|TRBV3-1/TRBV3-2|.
CASSQDEDYTYNEQFF
TGTGCCAGCAGCCAAGATGAAGACTATACCTACAATGAGCAGTTCTTC
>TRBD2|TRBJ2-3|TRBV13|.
CASSLWGRSGGSTDTQYF
TGTGCCAGCAGCTTATGGGGTCGCAGCGGGGGTAGCACAGATACGCAGTATTTT
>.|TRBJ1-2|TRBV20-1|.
CSARSGGGYTF
TGCAGTGCTAGATCGGGAGGCGGCTACACCTTC
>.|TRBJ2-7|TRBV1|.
CTASTYEQYF
TGCACCGCTAGCACCTACGAGCAGTACTTC
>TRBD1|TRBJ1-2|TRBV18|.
CASSPTGDGYTF
TGTGCCAGCTCACCTACAGGGGATGGCTACACCTTC
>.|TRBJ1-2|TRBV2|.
CASSVSYGYTF
TGTGCCAGCAGCGTGTCCTATGGCTACACCTTC
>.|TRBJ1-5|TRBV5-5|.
CASSLTGYSNQPQHF
TGTGCCAGCAGTCTGACAGGATATAGCAATCAGCCCCAGCATTTT
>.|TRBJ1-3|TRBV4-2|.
CASSQDPPGRRNTIYF
TGTGCCAGCAGCCAAGATCCCCCAGGGAGGCGAAACACCATATATTTT
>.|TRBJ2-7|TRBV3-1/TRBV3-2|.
CASSQVATMPYEQYF
TGTGCCAGCAGCCAAGTAGCGACTATGCCCTACGAGCAGTACTTC
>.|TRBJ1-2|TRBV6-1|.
CASSEAGRGDGYTF
TGTGCCAGCAGTGAAGCGGGGCGGGGAGATGGCTACACCTTC
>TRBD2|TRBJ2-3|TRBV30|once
CAWTSGTSTDTQYF
TGTGCCTGGACTAGCGGGACCAGCACAGATACGCAGTATTTT